This is a list of T cell receptor beta chains from one sample in a study of CD8+ T cells in alopecia areata. Here immunoSEQ multiplex PCR was the method, and the copy in TCRdb shows in-frame clones only, minus some. The sample lists fewer than 350,000 clones, about three fifths occurring once. This material consisted of CD4+ T cells sorted from blood, taken at week 24, from a patient treated with tofacitinib. The source of these receptors is a human donor with alopecia areata. Both conserved end residues are part of each CDR3. The D gene is left open where the match is weak. Size tells how often a clone was seen (once, few, many) or the class of an expanded clone, and some rows leave it out.

abundance | j_gene | d_gene | v_gene | CDR3nt | CDR3aa
- | TRBJ2-3 | TRBD2 | TRBV6-5 | TGTGCCAGCACTCTCGCGGGGGGGTCGACAGATACGCAGTATTTT | CASTLAGGSTDTQYF
- | TRBJ1-5 | - | TRBV30 | TGTGCCTGGAGTGTACAGGTCAATCAGCCCCAGCATTTT | CAWSVQVNQPQHF
- | TRBJ1-5 | - | TRBV4-1 | TGCGCCAGCAGCCAAGGTTGGGCCGACTCTAGCAATCAGCCCCAGCATTTT | CASSQGWADSSNQPQHF
- | TRBJ2-6 | - | TRBV9 | TGTGCCAGCAGCGTAACCGGGGCCTACTCTGGGGCCAACGTCCTGACTTTC | CASSVTGAYSGANVLTF
- | TRBJ1-2 | - | TRBV6-5 | TGTGCCAGCAGCCCTAACAGGGCTGGCTATGGCTACACCTTC | CASSPNRAGYGYTF
once | TRBJ2-7 | - | TRBV25-1 | TGTGCCAGCACTGTGGACAGCTCCTACGAGCAGTACTTC | CASTVDSSYEQYF
- | TRBJ2-3 | - | TRBV7-2 | TGTGCCAGCAGCTTGGGTTTTACGATAGATACGCAGTATTTT | CASSLGFTIDTQYF
- | TRBJ1-5 | TRBD1 | TRBV30 | TGTGCCGGAGGGGGGACAGGGGGCCATCAGCCCCAGCATTTT | CAGGGTGGHQPQHF
- | TRBJ2-2 | - | TRBV6-1 | TGTGCCAGCAGCCCCACGGGGTGGGGAGGGGAGCTGTTTTTT | CASSPTGWGGELFF
- | TRBJ1-6 | - | TRBV6-6 | TGTGCCAGCAGTTACGCAGGGAATGGGAATTCACCCCTCCACTTT | CASSYAGNGNSPLHF
- | TRBJ2-3 | - | TRBV5-1 | TGCGCCAGCAGCTTGGGGGATACGCAGTATTTT | CASSLGDTQYF
few | TRBJ2-2 | - | TRBV20-1 | TGCAGTGCTCAGACTAGGGGGGAGCTGTTTTTT | CSAQTRGELFF
- | TRBJ2-7 | - | TRBV2 | TGTGCCAGCAGTGAACGTCTAGCGCTCCTCGAGCAGTACTTC | CASSERLALLEQYF
- | TRBJ1-2 | TRBD1 | TRBV4-1 | TGCGCCAGCAGACCCTGGACAGGCCTCAACTATGGCTACACCTTC | CASRPWTGLNYGYTF
- | TRBJ1-1 | TRBD1 | TRBV6-5 | TGTGCCAGCAGCAACAGGGGTTGGGGAACTGAAGCTTTCTTT | CASSNRGWGTEAFF
- | TRBJ1-5 | TRBD1 | TRBV2 | TGTGCCAGCAGTGTGAGAGGGAGGGCATCAGGGGGTAATCAGCCCCAGCATTTT | CASSVRGRASGGNQPQHF
- | TRBJ2-3 | - | TRBV7-9 | TGTGCCAGCAGCGAGACCACAGATACGCAGTATTTT | CASSETTDTQYF
- | TRBJ1-1 | - | TRBV30 | TGTGCCTGGAACGACCTAAACACTGAAGCTTTCTTT | CAWNDLNTEAFF
few | TRBJ1-1 | TRBD1 | TRBV4-2 | TGTGCCAGCAGCCAGGACAGGGTGAACACTGAAGCTTTCTTT | CASSQDRVNTEAFF
- | TRBJ2-5 | - | TRBV29-1 | TGCAGCGTTGGTCTAAACCAAGAGACCCAGTACTTC | CSVGLNQETQYF
- | TRBJ2-1 | - | TRBV6-6 | TGTGCCAGCAGCGGACGGAGCTCCTACAATGAGCAGTTCTTC | CASSGRSSYNEQFF
- | TRBJ2-3 | - | TRBV30 | TGTGCCTGGAGTGTAACCCCCGGGGGCGGCCCCCCACGGGATACGCAGTATTTT | CAWSVTPGGGPPRDTQYF
- | TRBJ2-3 | - | TRBV12-2 | TGTGCAAGTCGCTTCTCGGCAGACACAGATACGCAGTATTTT | CASRFSADTDTQYF
few | TRBJ1-3 | - | TRBV2 | TGTGCCAGCAGTCAGGGCAATGCTGGAAACACCATATATTTT | CASSQGNAGNTIYF
- | TRBJ2-7 | TRBD1 | TRBV27 | TGTGCCAGCAGACCTGGGGACAGGTCCGGCGAGCAGTACTTC | CASRPGDRSGEQYF
- | TRBJ1-1 | - | TRBV28 | TGTGCCAGCAGTTTGGTCGGCAGGGACACTGAAGCTTTCTTT | CASSLVGRDTEAFF
once | TRBJ1-2 | - | TRBV5-1 | TGCGCCAGCAGCTTGGACCAGGGCTCCCGAGCGGGAGGCTACACCTTC | CASSLDQGSRAGGYTF
- | TRBJ1-6 | - | TRBV6-5 | TGTGCCAGCAGTTACTTTGGGCAGGACAATCATTCACCCCTCCACTTT | CASSYFGQDNHSPLHF
- | TRBJ1-6 | - | TRBV7-9 | TGTGCCAGCAGCTTAGCTCCCCAACGGTCACCCCTCCACTTT | CASSLAPQRSPLHF
few | TRBJ1-1 | - | TRBV28 | TGTGCCAGCAGTCCCCCGCTCGCTGAAGCTTTCTTT | CASSPPLAEAFF
few | TRBJ2-3 | - | TRBV28 | TGTGCCAGCAGACAGGCCCTTTCTTCGCAGTATTTT | CASRQALSSQYF
- | TRBJ2-2 | TRBD1 | TRBV19 | TGTGCCAGTAGGACAGGGTCGAACACCGGGGAGCTGTTTTTT | CASRTGSNTGELFF
- | TRBJ2-5 | TRBD1 | TRBV7-9 | TGTGCCAGCAGCCGGGACAGCCTTATCCAAGAGACCCAGTACTTC | CASSRDSLIQETQYF
- | TRBJ2-1 | TRBD2 | TRBV29-1 | TGCAGCGTTGTTACTAGCGGGGGCTACAATGAGCAGTTCTTC | CSVVTSGGYNEQFF
few | TRBJ2-5 | - | TRBV2 | TGTGCCAGCAGTTTCTCGGCCCAACGGGGAGAGACCCAGTACTTC | CASSFSAQRGETQYF
- | TRBJ2-7 | TRBD2 | TRBV18 | TGTGCCAGCTCGAAGATCCCGGGACTAGCGGGGGGATCCGAGCAGTACTTC | CASSKIPGLAGGSEQYF
- | TRBJ2-2 | TRBD1 | TRBV29-1 | TGCAGCGTCATACTACAGGGGCCCCGCCGGGAGCTGTTTTTT | CSVILQGPRRELFF
- | TRBJ1-2 | - | TRBV27 | TGTGCCAGCAGCTCCGGGCGCAACTATGGCTACACCTTC | CASSSGRNYGYTF
- | TRBJ2-3 | TRBD2 | TRBV7-2 | TGTGCCAGCAGTCTCCGGACTAGCGGGGCAGCAGATACGCAGTATTTT | CASSLRTSGAADTQYF
- | TRBJ1-3 | TRBD1 | TRBV30 | TGTGCCTGGGACAGGGTGGGCTCTGGAAACACCATATATTTT | CAWDRVGSGNTIYF
- | TRBJ2-5 | - | TRBV7-9 | TGTGCCAGCAGCTTTAAAACAGGGCCTTTAATGTACCAAGAGACCCAGTACTTC | CASSFKTGPLMYQETQYF
- | TRBJ1-5 | TRBD1 | TRBV7-8 | TGTGCCAGCAGCTTGACAGGGGGCATAGGTCAGCCCCAGCATTTT | CASSLTGGIGQPQHF
few | TRBJ2-3 | - | TRBV6-4 | TGTGCCAGCAGTGACTCGACGGGGGCATGGGCAGATACGCAGTATTTT | CASSDSTGAWADTQYF
- | TRBJ1-4 | - | TRBV15 | TGTGCCACCAGCAGAGACCTCAGGGGATTTGCAACTAATGAAAAACTGTTTTTT | CATSRDLRGFATNEKLFF
few | TRBJ2-6 | - | TRBV6-1 | TGTGCCACCGGGGTTGCTGGGGCCAACGTCCTGACTTTC | CATGVAGANVLTF
- | TRBJ1-2 | - | TRBV29-1 | TGCAGCGTTGTCGGGGTGGAGGAAAGCTATGGCTACACCTTC | CSVVGVEESYGYTF
- | TRBJ2-2 | - | TRBV5-1 | TGCGCCAGCAGCTTTGGGACCGGGGAGCTGTTTTTT | CASSFGTGELFF
- | TRBJ2-5 | - | TRBV10-3 | TGTGCCATCAGTGAGTCCTCCGAGACCCAGTACTTC | CAISESSETQYF
few | TRBJ2-7 | - | TRBV15 | TGTGCCACCAGCAGGGGATCCGTGTTAAGCGAGCAGTACTTC | CATSRGSVLSEQYF